A single T cell receptor (beta chain) is shown here with its context. The data were taken from a study of blood T cell repertoires in COVID-19. Study information: PBMCs, B-cell-depleted T cells, or T cells provided the cDNA or gDNA that made up the material.

As handled by the study authors: Amplification of reference gene primers was used by the study to estimate nucleated cell counts. The protocol was immunoSEQ multiplex PCR, while the TCRdb copy is restricted to in-frame clones and leaves out a portion. V, J and clone size are those of that table, while D and trimming were read from the DNA. The table records 250,000 to 350,000 clones, around 91% of them present only once. Participants were aged about 18 to 100 years, lived in 20 to 25 US areas, and enrolled virtually. Cohorts were determined from participant-reported clinical history. Germline lookup yields CDR1 MDHEN and CDR2 SYDVKM. The CDR3 consists of 18 residues. J gave up 4 bases and V 2 bases, and 11 bases lay outside the gene matches.

The origin of this receptor is a woman between 18 and 29 years old with acute COVID-19. Sequenced material: PBMCs or T cells enriched from blood (not recorded which). The J gene is TRBJ2-7, the V gene TRBV28, with 13 bases identical to TRBD2. In DNA form, the CDR3 reads TGTGCCAGCAGTTTAGGGACTAGCGGGGAGGGGGGCTTATACGAGCAGTACTTC. Its translation: CASSLGTSGEGGLYEQYF.